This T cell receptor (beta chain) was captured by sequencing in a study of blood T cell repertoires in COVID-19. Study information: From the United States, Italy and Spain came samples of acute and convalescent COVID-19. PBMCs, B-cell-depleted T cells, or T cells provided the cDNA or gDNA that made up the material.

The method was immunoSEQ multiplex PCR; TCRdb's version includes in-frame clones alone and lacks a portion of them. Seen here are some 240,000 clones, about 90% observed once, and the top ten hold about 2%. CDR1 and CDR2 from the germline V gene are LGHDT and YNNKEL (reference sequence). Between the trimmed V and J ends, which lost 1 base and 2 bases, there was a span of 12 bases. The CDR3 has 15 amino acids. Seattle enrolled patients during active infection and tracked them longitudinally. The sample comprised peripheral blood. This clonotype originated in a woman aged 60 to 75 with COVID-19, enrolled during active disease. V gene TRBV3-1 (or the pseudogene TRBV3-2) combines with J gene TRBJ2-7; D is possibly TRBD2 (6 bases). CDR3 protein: CASSQGRGAPYEQYF. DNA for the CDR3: TGTGCCAGCAGCCAAGGACGCGGGGCCCCCTACGAGCAGTACTTC.